This entry lists 30 T cell receptor beta chains sequenced from one sample in a study of cytomegalovirus exposure and HLA in healthy donors. The primer mix had 60 Vbeta and 13 Jbeta primers. Libraries were prepared by immunoSEQ multiplex PCR; TCRdb keeps only in-frame clonotypes and omits some of them. The sample has some 170,000 clones, about four fifths seen once. Sequencing was done on a sample of PBMCs. The receptors come from a woman under 30 in good health and CMV-seropositive.

The V call is TRBV5-8, the J call TRBJ1-1; D gene uncertain. The CDR3 is made up of 12 amino acids. Germline values: CDR1 SGHTS, CDR2 YDEGEE. The V and J ends lost 4 bases and 2 bases respectively, with 6 bases between them. The CDR3 bases are TGTGCCAGCAGCCCGGTCAACACTGAAGCTTTCTTT. Its translation: CASSPVNTEAFF.

The V call is TRBV7-9, the J call TRBJ2-5; TRBD2 matches 13 bases. V shed 0 bases, J shed 3 bases, and the junction held 10 bases outside the gene matches. The CDR3 has 19 amino acids. CDR1 is SEHNR, CDR2 FQNEAQ, per germline (reference sequence). The CDR3 coding sequence is TGTGCCAGCAGCTTAGCGCGGACTAGCGGGGGCCTGGGAGAAGAGACCCAGTACTTC. Its protein is CASSLARTSGGLGEETQYF.

This clone showed up just once. CDR3 coding DNA: TGCGCCAGCAGCCGAGTCCCTGGCTCTGGAAACACCATATATTTT. It yields the protein CASSRVPGSGNTIYF. The chain employs TRBV4-1 and TRBJ1-3; the D is unclear. Germline-derived CDR1 and CDR2 are MGHRA and YSYEKL. Trimming removed 4 bases at V and 0 bases at J, with 10 bases between. CDR3 length: 15 residues.

The chain uses TRBV2 and TRBJ1-6; no definite D call. The CDR3 has 14 amino acids. V was cut by 9 bases and J by 0 bases, with 9 bases left in between. Germline assignment: CDR1 SNHLY and CDR2 FYNNEI. Here the CDR3 reads CASLTSSYNSPLHF. The CDR3 DNA reads as TGTGCCAGTCTTACCAGCTCCTATAATTCACCCCTCCACTTT.

This chain uses TRBV9 with TRBJ2-5; 9 nucleotides agree with TRBD1. CDR1 is SGDLS, CDR2 YYNGEE, per germline. This CDR3 region has 16 residues. V gave up 0 bases and J gave up 0 bases; unmatched junction bases: 3. The CDR3 sequence is CASSVVGQGHQETQYF. In DNA, the CDR3 is TGTGCCAGCAGCGTAGTTGGACAGGGGCACCAAGAGACCCAGTACTTC.

The chain is built from TRBV28 and TRBJ1-2; D perhaps matches TRBD1 (5 bases). Trimming took off 2 bases at V and 10 bases at J, with 11 bases between the two ends. The germline CDR1 and CDR2 sequences are MDHEN and SYDVKM. This CDR3 has 12 amino acids. The CDR3 bases are TGTGCCAGCAGTTTAGAATGGGGCGTCTACACCTTC. Its protein is CASSLEWGVYTF.

The chain uses TRBV11-3 and TRBJ2-5, with D perhaps matching TRBD2 (5 bases). TRBJ2-7 matches the DNA end more closely, so the J call is doubtful. Germline V CDR1 and CDR2: SGHNT, YENEEA. The CDR3 is 13 residues long. CDR3: CASSPGRDYEQYF. The CDR3, as DNA: TGTGCCAGCAGTCCCGGTCGGGACTACGAGCAGTACTTC.

V and J are TRBV7-2 and TRBJ2-7; TRBD2 aligns across 8 bases. Germline V gives CDR1 SGHTA, CDR2 FQGNSA. The CDR3 consists of 17 residues. The V and J ends lost 5 bases and 1 base, in that order; junction bases with no gene match: 13. In nucleotides, the CDR3 is TGTGCCAGCAGCCTGGGGCGGGGGGCCAGCATTTCCTACGAGCAGTACTTC. It codes for CASSLGRGASISYEQYF.

This clone was found a few times. V is TRBV29-1 and J is TRBJ2-7; 7 bases map to TRBD1. CDR1 SQVTM and CDR2 ANQGSEA come from the germline V gene. This CDR3 has 14 amino acids. V gave up 4 bases and J gave up 7 bases; unmatched junction bases: 13. The CDR3, as DNA: TGCAGCGTTGGGTCCCCGACAGGGATTCATGAGCAGTACTTC. Translated, it gives CSVGSPTGIHEQYF.

In this sample, this clone turned up once. The same CDR3 can be traced to other DNA sequences in this sample. The rearrangement uses TRBV5-1 and TRBJ2-7; weak D call: TRBD1 (6 bases). Germline CDR1 SGHRS, CDR2 YFSETQ. The V end was cut by 4 bases, the J end by 3 bases, with 11 bases between. The CDR3 has 13 amino acids. The CDR3, as DNA: TGCGCCAGCAGCCCCGGGACAAACTACGAGCAGTACTTC. Translating it yields CASSPGTNYEQYF.

Only one count was recorded for this clone. This chain links TRBV2 with TRBJ2-7; the D gene is possibly TRBD1 (6 bases). The CDR3 contains 11 residues. The V end lost 8 bases, the J end lost 2 bases, and 7 bases lay between the germline ends. Germline CDR1 SNHLY, CDR2 FYNNEI. CDR3 nucleotide sequence: TGTGCCAGCTACAGGGCCTACGAGCAGTACTTC. Translating gives CASYRAYEQYF. The full variable domain, completed using reference TRBV2 and TRBJ2-7, is EPEVTQTPSHQVTQMGQEVILRCVPISNHLYFYWYRQILGQKVEFLVSFYNNEISEKSEIFDDQFSVERPDGSNFTLKIRSTKLEDSAMYFCASYRAYEQYFGPGTRLTVT.

This chain links TRBV7-6 with TRBJ2-5, with TRBD1 identical over 11 bases. Trimming took 5 bases from V and 9 from J; bases not matched to a gene: 8. Germline V gene lookup returns CDR1 SGHVS and CDR2 FNYEAQ. This CDR3 is built from 14 residues. The chain's CDR3 is CASSPGDRGEAQYF. CDR3 nucleotides: TGTGCCAGCAGCCCCGGGGACAGGGGGGAGGCCCAGTACTTC.

This clone has just one count. The CDR3 DNA is TGTGCCAGCTCACTAAGTCCAGGGTACCAAGAGACCCAGTACTTC. It encodes CASSLSPGYQETQYF. The J gene is TRBJ2-5, the V gene TRBV18; D is possibly TRBD1 (5 bases). Trimming removed 4 bases at V and 0 bases at J, with 12 bases between. Germline V lookup: CDR1 KGHSH, CDR2 LQKENI. The CDR3 spans 15 residues.

The rearrangement joins TRBV4-1 to TRBJ2-3; TRBD2 matches 9 bases. Losses at the gene ends were 3 bases for V and 6 bases for J; bases not matched to a gene: 4. Germline-derived CDR1 and CDR2 are MGHRA and YSYEKL. This CDR3 spans 14 amino acids. CDR3 sequence reads: CASSHPGLADTQYF. CDR3 DNA: TGCGCCAGCAGCCATCCGGGACTAGCTGATACGCAGTATTTT.

The chain carries TRBV25-1 and TRBJ1-2, with 7 nucleotides matching TRBD1. CDR3 length: 14 residues. CDR1 is MGHDK, CDR2 SYGVNS, per germline. Losses at the gene ends were 4 bases for V and 2 bases for J; bases not matched to a gene: 4. The CDR3 nucleotides read TGTGCCAGCAGTGTCACAGGGGTAAACTATGGCTACACCTTC. Residues: CASSVTGVNYGYTF.

The chain has TRBV2 and TRBJ2-7; D is perhaps TRBD2 (7 bases). The CDR3 runs 14 residues. The germline gives CDR1 SNHLY, CDR2 FYNNEI. V lost 2 bases to trimming and J lost 13 bases, with 21 bases between them. CDR3 residues: CASSERPRGGQHYF. The CDR3 bases are TGTGCCAGCAGTGAAAGGCCGAGGGGGGGCCAACATTACTTC.

This chain uses TRBV19 with TRBJ1-3, with D tentatively TRBD1 (5 bases). The ends were cut back, 8 bases at V and 1 base at J, with 9 bases in the middle. The CDR3 length is 13 residues. Germline CDR1 LNHDA, CDR2 SQIVND (reference sequence). As DNA, the CDR3 is TGTGCCAGTCCGTCAGGGTCTGGAAACACCATATATTTT. It specifies CASPSGSGNTIYF.

The CDR3 protein is CAKTGTYANTGELFF. The DNA for the CDR3 is TGTGCCAAAACCGGGACATATGCGAACACCGGGGAGCTGTTTTTT. The V and J genes are TRBV2 and TRBJ2-2; the D gene is possibly TRBD1 (6 bases). The CDR3 has 15 residues. The V end was cut by 10 bases, the J end by 0 bases, with 15 bases between. CDR1 is SNHLY, CDR2 FYNNEI, per germline.

This chain links TRBV27 with TRBJ1-1; D is possibly TRBD1 (6 bases). CDR1 and CDR2 from the germline V gene are MNHEY and SMNVEV (reference sequence). Trimming removed 2 bases from V and 0 bases from J, with 10 bases in between. This CDR3 is 15 amino acids long. CDR3 sequence: CASSLRGKMNTEAFF. Here the CDR3 DNA reads TGTGCCAGCAGTTTAAGGGGGAAGATGAACACTGAAGCTTTCTTT.

This rearrangement joins TRBV29-1 to TRBJ1-5, with 7 nucleotides matching TRBD1. Germline V gives CDR1 SQVTM, CDR2 ANQGSEA. CDR3 size: 12 residues. V lost 6 bases, J lost 3 bases, and 2 bases stayed unmatched. The CDR3 sequence: CSVGQLNQPQHF. The CDR3 DNA reads TGCAGCGTGGGACAGCTCAATCAGCCCCAGCATTTT.

The chain couples TRBV6-1 to TRBJ2-7; D may be TRBD2 (6 bases). Per the germline V gene, CDR1 is MNHNS and CDR2 is SASEGT. V gave up 4 bases and J gave up 1 base, with 11 bases separating them. The CDR3 runs to 14 residues. The DNA for the CDR3 is TGTGCCAGCAGTGGGCGGGGTAGGTCCTACGAGCAGTACTTC. Protein: CASSGRGRSYEQYF.

This chain connects TRBV19 to TRBJ1-5, with 7 bases that match TRBD1. Germline V lookup: CDR1 LNHDA, CDR2 SQIVND (reference sequence). The V gene end was trimmed by 8 bases and the J gene end by 2 bases; junction bases not matched to a gene: 9. CDR3 size: 15 residues. The CDR3 DNA follows: TGTGCCAGTCGAGAACAGGGGTACGGCAATCAGCCCCAGCATTTT. The encoded protein is CASREQGYGNQPQHF.

The chain is built from TRBV2 and TRBJ2-6; 7 bases are shared with TRBD2. V was pared by 9 bases and J by 0 bases, with 5 bases of the junction left unmatched. The CDR3 is 15 amino acids. Looked up from germline, CDR1 is SNHLY and CDR2 is FYNNEI. CDR3 sequence reads: CASAAGDSGANVLTF. The CDR3 DNA sequence: TGTGCCAGTGCGGCGGGGGACTCTGGGGCCAACGTCCTGACTTTC.

The V and J genes are TRBV5-4 and TRBJ1-2; the D gene is possibly TRBD1 (5 bases). CDR3 length: 14 residues. V was shortened by 1 base and J by 1 base, with 8 bases between the two germline ends. The germline V gene encodes CDR1 SGHNT and CDR2 YYREEE (reference sequence). The CDR3 nucleotides read TGTGCCAGCAGCTTGAGGGGAAATAACTATGGCTACACCTTC. As protein: CASSLRGNNYGYTF.

This rearrangement joins TRBV7-6 to TRBJ1-1; TRBD1 agrees at 9 bases. The CDR3 loop spans 15 amino acids. Trimming took 5 bases from V and 5 from J; bases not matched to a gene: 9. Looked up from germline, CDR1 is SGHVS and CDR2 is FNYEAQ. The CDR3 region has the DNA TGTGCCAGCAGCCCACAGGGGGCGGGGAGTACTGAAGCTTTCTTT. Amino acid sequence: CASSPQGAGSTEAFF.

The chain employs TRBV25-1 and TRBJ1-1; 7 bases map to TRBD1. There are 12 residues in the CDR3. CDR1 and CDR2 (germline): MGHDK, SYGVNS. V was clipped by 8 bases and J by 5 bases; unmatched bases: 5. CDR3 loop: CASGAGGTEAFF. In DNA form, the CDR3 reads TGTGCCAGCGGCGCAGGGGGTACTGAAGCTTTCTTT. Complete variable domain (other parts from reference TRBV25-1 and TRBJ1-1): EADIYQTPRYLVIGTGKKITLECSQTMGHDKMYWYQQDPGMELHLIHYSYGVNSTEKGDLSSESTVSRIRTEHFPLTLESARPSHTSQYLCASGAGGTEAFFGQGTRLTVV.

The rearrangement joins TRBV11-3 to TRBJ2-3; D ambiguous. The CDR3 length is 16 residues. Germline V lookup: CDR1 SGHNT, CDR2 YENEEA. Trimming left V 5 bases short and J 4 bases short, with 19 bases between. CDR3 sequence (DNA): TGTGCCAGCAGCGCCTCCCGCCCGGGTTTGGCAGATACGCAGTATTTT. Residues: CASSASRPGLADTQYF.

V and J are TRBV9 and TRBJ2-1; perhaps TRBD1 as D (5 bases). This CDR3 has 12 amino acids. Trimming pared 5 bases from V and 8 bases from J, leaving 11 bases between. Per germline, CDR1 SGDLS and CDR2 YYNGEE. DNA for the CDR3: TGTGCCAGCAGTCCCGACAGCGATGAGCAGTTCTTC. Translating gives CASSPDSDEQFF.

J is TRBJ2-1 and V is TRBV19; 7 bases line up with TRBD1. The CDR3 is 15 residues long. Germline V CDR1 and CDR2: LNHDA, SQIVND (reference sequence). With 7 bases clipped from V and 1 base from J, the junction kept 7 bases outside the gene matches. The CDR3 loop is CASNRKGASYNEQFF. CDR3 bases: TGTGCCAGTAATCGGAAGGGGGCGTCCTACAATGAGCAGTTCTTC. Combining the CDR3 with reference TRBV19 and TRBJ2-1 gives the whole variable domain DGGITQSPKYLFRKEGQNVTLSCEQNLNHDAMYWYRQDPGQGLRLIYYSQIVNDFQKGDIAEGYSVSREKKESFPLTVTSAQKNPTAFYLCASNRKGASYNEQFFGPGTRLTVL.

CDR3 amino acids: CASSFIRNQPQHF. Here the CDR3 DNA reads TGTGCCAGCAGCTTTATCAGGAATCAGCCCCAGCATTTT. The V and J genes are TRBV7-8 and TRBJ1-5; D is ambiguous. Per germline, CDR1 SGHVS and CDR2 FQNEAQ. The CDR3 consists of 13 residues. Trimming removed 3 bases at V and 4 bases at J, with 7 bases between.